This T cell receptor beta chain was identified during a study of blood T cell repertoires in COVID-19. As for the study in general: T cells, B-cell-depleted T cells, or PBMCs supplied cDNA or gDNA.

The CDR3 sequence is 15 residues long. Trimming removed 3 bases from V and 5 bases from J; junction bases left unmatched: 9. The germline gives CDR1 MGHRA, CDR2 YSYEKL. This clone was seen only a few times. Which cohort a participant joined came from the clinical history participants gave. Donors in Cohort 3 who had recovered were those with two negative PCRs, healthcare professional clearance, or resolution of their symptoms. Original methodology: Estimated nucleated cell counts came from reference gene primer amplification. Profiling relied on immunoSEQ multiplex PCR, and the TCRdb table lists in-frame clones only, not all of them. That table furnishes V, J and clone size, whereas the DNA furnished D and trimming. This sample has almost 400,000 clones; 85% to 90% occur once, and the top ten carry 1.7%.

Sequencing was carried out using PBMCs or T cells enriched from blood (not recorded which). The TCR comes from a woman in her 30s who had recovered from COVID-19. V usage is TRBV4-1 and J usage is TRBJ2-7; 8 positions match TRBD1. CDR3 sequence reads: CASSHLSRTGNEQYF. The DNA of the CDR3 is TGCGCCAGCAGCCACCTATCCCGGACAGGGAACGAGCAGTACTTC.